The 16 T cell receptor beta chains listed next were all sequenced from one sample in a study of cytomegalovirus exposure and HLA in healthy donors. 60 Vbeta and 13 Jbeta primers were used in PCR. Generated by immunoSEQ multiplex PCR, the TCRdb table keeps only in-frame clones and is missing some. Among roughly 220,000 clones listed, 82% were seen once. The sample consisted of PBMCs. Source of these receptors: a woman between 35 and 50 years old in good health and CMV-seronegative.

Judged by abundance, this clone is medium-sized. The chain employs TRBV28 and TRBJ2-5; 10 bases match TRBD1. The CDR3 length is 18 residues. The germline gives CDR1 MDHEN, CDR2 SYDVKM. The V gene end was trimmed by 6 bases and the J gene end by 0 bases; junction bases not matched to a gene: 13. The CDR3 spells CASRPGQGLWGYQETQYF. DNA for the CDR3: TGTGCCAGCAGACCGGGACAGGGGCTGTGGGGGTACCAAGAGACCCAGTACTTC.

The DNA for the CDR3 is TGTGCCAGCAGGCCGGGACAGTTTTCTGGAAACACCATATATTTT. Encoded protein: CASRPGQFSGNTIYF. V and J are TRBV2 and TRBJ1-3; 7 bases agree with TRBD1. Germline-derived CDR1 and CDR2 are SNHLY and FYNNEI. The junction had 6 bases not matched to a gene; V was cut back by 6 bases and J by 1 base. The CDR3 contains 15 residues.

The gene calls are TRBV19 and TRBJ1-5, with TRBD1 matching over 7 bases. The CDR3 covers 15 residues. CDR1 and CDR2 (germline): LNHDA, SQIVND (reference sequence). Trimming cost V 10 bases and J 2 bases; bases outside gene matches: 11. For the CDR3, the DNA is TGTGCCACCAAGACAGGGACGCGCGGCAATCAGCCCCAGCATTTT. Amino acid sequence: CATKTGTRGNQPQHF.

The CDR3 loop reads CASSPTGAQPQHF. Written as DNA, the CDR3 is TGTGCCAGCAGCCCGACAGGAGCTCAGCCCCAGCATTTT. The chain has TRBV7-9 and TRBJ1-5; tentatively, D is TRBD1 (6 bases). The CDR3 runs to 13 residues. Trimming removed 5 bases from V and 6 bases from J, with 11 bases in between. The germline gives CDR1 SEHNR, CDR2 FQNEAQ (reference sequence).

The rearrangement joins TRBV9 to TRBJ2-1, with 8 positions matching TRBD1. Losses at the gene ends were 0 bases for V and 0 bases for J; bases not matched to a gene: 8. The CDR3 length is 18 residues. Germline V gene lookup returns CDR1 SGDLS and CDR2 YYNGEE. CDR3 residues: CASSVEDRVIVSYNEQFF. The CDR3, as DNA: TGTGCCAGCAGCGTAGAGGACAGGGTCATTGTCTCCTACAATGAGCAGTTCTTC.

The V and J genes are TRBV29-1 and TRBJ2-3; D ambiguous. Trimming shortened V by 4 bases and J by 2 bases, and 7 bases separated the two germline ends. The CDR3 covers 12 residues. Germline values: CDR1 SQVTM, CDR2 ANQGSEA. The DNA of the CDR3 is TGCAGCGTTGCACAAGACACAGATACGCAGTATTTT. As protein: CSVAQDTDTQYF.

The chain has TRBV28 and TRBJ2-7; the D gene is possibly TRBD2 (6 bases). The germline CDR1 and CDR2 sequences are MDHEN and SYDVKM. V lost 7 bases, J lost 2 bases, and 18 bases lay in between. The CDR3 runs to 15 residues. The CDR3 here is CASIEMGTGPYEQYF. Here the CDR3 DNA reads TGTGCCAGCATTGAGATGGGGACTGGGCCCTACGAGCAGTACTTC.

In DNA, the CDR3 is TGTGCCTGGAGCTTAGGGGTTAGCGAGACCCAGTACTTC. Translated: CAWSLGVSETQYF. V is TRBV30 and J is TRBJ2-5, with TRBD1 as a possible D gene (5 bases). The germline V gene encodes CDR1 GTSNPN and CDR2 SVGIG (reference sequence). CDR3 length: 13 amino acids. V lost 3 bases and J lost 5, with 13 bases in between.

The J gene is TRBJ1-2, the V gene TRBV5-1; TRBD1 matches 10 bases. Germline V CDR1 and CDR2: SGHRS, YFSETQ. Losses at the gene ends were 4 bases for V and 6 bases for J; bases not matched to a gene: 6. This CDR3 is 14 amino acids long. Here the CDR3 DNA reads TGCGCCAGCAGCCTCCTTGGGACAGGGGATGGCTACACCTTC. This gives the protein CASSLLGTGDGYTF.

Only one count was recorded for this clone. The CDR3 loop is CASRLTGTLSGANVLTF. In DNA, the CDR3 is TGTGCCAGTAGATTAACGGGGACTCTCTCTGGGGCCAACGTCCTGACTTTC. The rearrangement uses TRBV19 and TRBJ2-6; D perhaps matches TRBD2 (6 bases). The V gene's germline CDR1 is LNHDA and CDR2 SQIVND (reference sequence). This CDR3 region has 17 residues. The V gene lost 6 bases and the J gene lost 0 bases, with 15 bases spanning the gap. Drawing the rest from reference TRBV19 and TRBJ2-6, the complete variable domain is DGGITQSPKYLFRKEGQNVTLSCEQNLNHDAMYWYRQDPGQGLRLIYYSQIVNDFQKGDIAEGYSVSREKKESFPLTVTSAQKNPTAFYLCASRLTGTLSGANVLTFGAGSRLTVL.

The V and J genes are TRBV19 and TRBJ2-5; 11 bases fit TRBD1. Germline lookup yields CDR1 LNHDA and CDR2 SQIVND (reference sequence). There are 21 residues in the CDR3. The V and J ends lost 5 bases and 1 base, in that order; junction bases with no gene match: 21. In nucleotides, the CDR3 is TGTGCCAGTAGTCCCGGGACAGGGGGTGAAGTAATCGGGATTGCCCAAGAGACCCAGTACTTC. It is translated as CASSPGTGGEVIGIAQETQYF. Based on the CDR3 plus reference TRBV19 and TRBJ2-5, the full variable domain is DGGITQSPKYLFRKEGQNVTLSCEQNLNHDAMYWYRQDPGQGLRLIYYSQIVNDFQKGDIAEGYSVSREKKESFPLTVTSAQKNPTAFYLCASSPGTGGEVIGIAQETQYFGPGTRLLVL.

V gene TRBV5-1 combines with J gene TRBJ2-1; 11 positions agree with TRBD2. The V gene's germline CDR1 is SGHRS and CDR2 YFSETQ. Losses at the gene ends were 1 base for V and 7 bases for J; bases not matched to a gene: 13. The CDR3 spans 18 residues. In DNA form, the CDR3 reads TGCGCCAGCAGCTTGAGGACAGGACTAGCGGGTGTGTGGAATGAGCAGTTCTTC. Translation gives CASSLRTGLAGVWNEQFF.

This chain uses TRBV6-6 with TRBJ1-2, with a weak D call TRBD1 (5 bases). Per germline, CDR1 MNHNY and CDR2 SVGAGI (reference sequence). V was cut by 2 bases and J by 6 bases, with 16 bases left in between. The CDR3 is 15 residues long. CDR3 sequence reads: CASSYGALGYNGYTF. In nucleotides, the CDR3 is TGTGCCAGCAGTTACGGGGCGCTGGGGTACAATGGCTACACCTTC.

The chain has TRBV18 and TRBJ1-2, with D perhaps TRBD1 (5 bases). CDR1 is KGHSH and CDR2 is LQKENI in the germline V gene. Trimming removed 0 bases at V and 10 bases at J, with 12 bases between. The CDR3 runs to 13 residues. CDR3 bases: TGTGCCAGCTCACCACCTCCAGGGAATGCCTACACCTTC. It is translated as CASSPPPGNAYTF.

V is TRBV6-5 and J is TRBJ2-1; tentatively, D is TRBD1 (6 bases). Trimming shortened V by 2 bases and J by 4 bases, and 12 bases separated the two germline ends. Germline V gives CDR1 MNHEY, CDR2 SVGAGI. The CDR3 extends over 15 amino acids. CDR3 in amino acids: CASSYEAGDYNEQFF. The CDR3 region has the DNA TGTGCCAGCAGTTACGAGGCAGGGGATTACAATGAGCAGTTCTTC.

This chain joins TRBV19 and TRBJ2-1; D is possibly TRBD2 (5 bases). The germline gives CDR1 LNHDA, CDR2 SQIVND (reference sequence). This CDR3 contains 17 residues. Trimming took 0 bases from V and 0 from J, leaving 12 bases between them. DNA of the CDR3: TGTGCCAGTAGTATAGAAAGAGGGTACGGCTCCTACAATGAGCAGTTCTTC. It translates to CASSIERGYGSYNEQFF.